One and the same sample provided the 28 T cell receptor beta chains below, sequenced in a study of cytomegalovirus exposure and HLA in healthy donors. Only in-frame clones appear in the TCRdb table, and some are missing; sequencing was by immunoSEQ multiplex PCR. The top ten hold 1% to 1.5% of the sample, which has around 230,000 clones, about 86% seen once. Source material: PBMCs. These receptors were obtained from a woman in her 30s in good health and CMV-seropositive.

This clone occurred once. The rearrangement uses TRBV15 and TRBJ2-7; 10 bases line up with TRBD1. Germline V gives CDR1 LNHNV, CDR2 YYDKDF (reference sequence). V lost 1 base and J lost 5; bases outside the gene matches: 11. The CDR3 sequence is 17 residues long. The CDR3 is CATSRASYGTGVHEQYF. As DNA, the CDR3 is TGTGCCACCAGCAGAGCTTCTTACGGGACAGGGGTCCACGAGCAGTACTTC.

The J gene is TRBJ2-3, the V gene TRBV29-1; a possible D gene is TRBD2 (6 bases). This CDR3 contains 12 residues. Germline V lookup: CDR1 SQVTM, CDR2 ANQGSEA. Deletions cut 2 bases from V and 3 bases from J, with 6 bases between. The CDR3 nucleotides are TGCAGCGTTGAACGGGGGACAGATACGCAGTATTTT. It yields the protein CSVERGTDTQYF.

This CDR3 reads CSVAVSGYEQYF. CDR3 nucleotide sequence: TGCAGCGTTGCGGTGTCAGGCTACGAGCAGTACTTC. The V call is TRBV29-1, the J call TRBJ2-7, with D hard to call. Germline V gene sequence: CDR1 SQVTM, CDR2 ANQGSEA. Trimming left V 4 bases short and J 3 bases short, with 10 bases between. This CDR3 region has 12 residues.

V is TRBV15 and J is TRBJ1-1, with D uncertain. Trimming shortened V by 0 bases and J by 6 bases, and 11 bases separated the two germline ends. The CDR3 is 14 residues long. Germline V lookup: CDR1 LNHNV, CDR2 YYDKDF (reference sequence). The CDR3 protein is CATSRDLVLSEAFF. For the CDR3, the DNA is TGTGCCACCAGCAGAGATTTAGTACTGTCTGAAGCTTTCTTT.

The chain combines TRBV27 with TRBJ2-7; D perhaps matches TRBD1 (5 bases). Germline V gene data show CDR1 as MNHEY and CDR2 as SMNVEV (reference sequence). CDR3 size: 18 residues. Trimming stripped 2 bases from V and 0 bases from J, with 20 bases between. CDR3 loop: CASSLDATQGGLSYEQYF. The CDR3 DNA sequence: TGTGCCAGCAGTTTAGATGCCACTCAGGGTGGGCTCTCCTACGAGCAGTACTTC.

The rearrangement joins TRBV4-1 to TRBJ1-2; D possibly corresponds to TRBD1 (5 bases). The V and J ends lost 6 bases and 4 bases respectively, with 18 bases between them. The CDR3 sequence is 15 residues long. Per the germline V gene, CDR1 is MGHRA and CDR2 is YSYEKL. The CDR3 DNA reads TGCGCCAGCAGATCCCCAGGGCGGGGGGTCTATGGCTACACCTTC. Its translation: CASRSPGRGVYGYTF.

The V call is TRBV10-3, the J call TRBJ1-2, with a weak D call TRBD1 (5 bases). Germline CDR1 ENHRY, CDR2 SYGVKD. V lost 8 bases to trimming and J lost 0 bases, with 16 bases between them. The CDR3 spans 15 residues. The CDR3 is CAIGPTGGSNYGYTF. CDR3 DNA sequence: TGTGCCATCGGGCCAACAGGCGGCTCTAACTATGGCTACACCTTC.

The chain recombines TRBV7-9 with TRBJ2-1, with 8 bases fitting TRBD2. CDR3 length: 14 residues. CDR1 is SEHNR and CDR2 is FQNEAQ in the germline V gene (reference sequence). With 5 bases clipped from V and 9 bases from J, the junction kept 9 bases outside the gene matches. CDR3 in DNA: TGTGCCAGCAGCCTTGTAGCGGGATCGGTTGAGCAGTTCTTC. It yields the protein CASSLVAGSVEQFF. The complete variable domain, with remaining parts taken from reference TRBV7-9 and TRBJ2-1, reads DTGVSQNPRHKITKRGQNVTFRCDPISEHNRLYWYRQTLGQGPEFLTYFQNEAQLEKSRLLSDRFSAERPKGSFSTLEIQRTEQGDSAMYLCASSLVAGSVEQFFGPGTRLTVL.

The rearrangement uses TRBV30 and TRBJ1-5; D possibly corresponds to TRBD1 (6 bases). This CDR3 region has 15 residues. Germline assignment: CDR1 GTSNPN and CDR2 SVGIG (reference sequence). V lost 0 bases, J lost 1 base, and 10 bases lay in between. Here the CDR3 reads CAWSVRGGSNQPQHF. DNA of the CDR3: TGTGCCTGGAGTGTAAGGGGGGGGAGCAATCAGCCCCAGCATTTT. Using reference TRBV30 and TRBJ1-5 for the parts outside the CDR3, the full variable domain is SQTIHQWPATLVQPVGSPLSLECTVEGTSNPNLYWYRQAAGRGLQLLFYSVGIGQISSEVPQNLSASRPQDRQFILSSKKLLLSDSGFYLCAWSVRGGSNQPQHFGDGTRLSIL.

The rearrangement links TRBV4-1 to TRBJ2-7; maybe TRBD2 (5 bases). The germline gives CDR1 MGHRA, CDR2 YSYEKL. The CDR3 length is 16 residues. V was trimmed by 0 bases and J by 0 bases, leaving 12 bases between them. The CDR3 bases are TGCGCCAGCAGCCAAGAGGCCAGCGGTTACTCCTACGAGCAGTACTTC. Translation: CASSQEASGYSYEQYF.

This rearrangement joins TRBV19 to TRBJ2-7; possibly TRBD2 for D (5 bases). With 2 bases removed from V and 9 bases from J, the gap between germline ends came to 14 bases. The CDR3 is 13 amino acids. Germline CDR1 and CDR2: LNHDA and SQIVND (reference sequence). CDR3 sequence reads: CASSIREKIGQYF. Here the CDR3 DNA reads TGTGCCAGTAGTATAAGGGAGAAAATTGGGCAGTACTTC.

The rearrangement joins TRBV5-1 to TRBJ2-5; 8 bases are shared with TRBD1. Germline V CDR1 and CDR2: SGHRS, YFSETQ. The CDR3 sequence is 15 residues long. V shed 4 bases and J 5 bases; nucleotides not matched to a gene: 10. The DNA for the CDR3 is TGCGCCAGCAGCACGAGGACAGGGCAGTATGAGACCCAGTACTTC. Residues: CASSTRTGQYETQYF.

This chain links TRBV27 with TRBJ1-2; D is unresolved. The germline gives CDR1 MNHEY, CDR2 SMNVEV (reference sequence). The V gene lost 2 bases and the J gene lost 4 bases, with 11 bases spanning the gap. The CDR3 is 14 residues long. The CDR3 nucleotides read TGTGCCAGCAGTTTAATCGGGTCTGGCTATGGCTACACCTTC. Amino acid sequence: CASSLIGSGYGYTF.

V and J are TRBV6-1 and TRBJ2-7; 12 bases agree with TRBD2. Germline CDR1 reads MNHNS; CDR2 reads SASEGT. V was clipped by 1 base and J by 3 bases; unmatched bases: 4. This CDR3 has 16 residues. The CDR3 loop is CASSEGGLAGNYEQYF. The CDR3 nucleotides read TGTGCCAGCAGTGAAGGAGGACTAGCGGGGAACTACGAGCAGTACTTC.

This sequence joins TRBV6-1 and TRBJ2-7; 10 bases agree with TRBD2. J was trimmed by 4 bases and V by 6 bases; bases with no gene match: 9. The germline CDR1 and CDR2 sequences are MNHNS and SASEGT. This CDR3 has 15 residues. The CDR3 loop is CASSPMVGLAYEQYF. The CDR3 bases are TGTGCCAGCAGCCCGATGGTGGGACTAGCGTACGAGCAGTACTTC.

V usage is TRBV27 and J usage is TRBJ2-7; 7 bases are shared with TRBD2. Germline V gene lookup returns CDR1 MNHEY and CDR2 SMNVEV (reference sequence). Trimming at V came to 5 bases and at J to 0 bases, leaving 4 bases not matched to a gene. The CDR3 is 14 amino acids. CDR3 coding DNA: TGTGCCAGCAGTCCTTGGACTAGCTCCTACGAGCAGTACTTC. This encodes CASSPWTSSYEQYF.

This clone was observed a handful of times. V and J are TRBV18 and TRBJ2-7, with 8 positions matching TRBD1. Germline assignment: CDR1 KGHSH and CDR2 LQKENI. The J segment lost 3 bases and the V segment lost 0 bases, leaving 13 bases of the junction unmatched. The CDR3 loop spans 18 amino acids. As DNA, the CDR3 is TGTGCCAGCTCACCACCGATCTCCGGGCAGGGGGCCCTCTACGAGCAGTACTTC. It specifies CASSPPISGQGALYEQYF.

Written as DNA, the CDR3 is TGTGCCACCCAGGCGTTGGGAGCGGGAGTCAATGAGCAGTTCTTC. Its protein is CATQALGAGVNEQFF. The chain uses TRBV27 and TRBJ2-1; 8 bases agree with TRBD2. Germline CDR1 reads MNHEY; CDR2 reads SMNVEV (reference sequence). The V and J ends lost 10 bases and 6 bases, in that order; junction bases with no gene match: 14. This CDR3 spans 15 amino acids.

The chain is built from TRBV5-4 and TRBJ1-2; the match to TRBD1 covers 8 bases. Germline CDR1 and CDR2: SGHNT and YYREEE (reference sequence). The CDR3 has 16 residues. J lost 5 bases, V lost 4 bases, and 13 bases had no gene match. CDR3 nucleotides: TGTGCCAGCAGCCTCCGGACGACAGGGGAGAGGTATGGCTACACCTTC. It yields the protein CASSLRTTGERYGYTF.

This sequence joins TRBV7-2 and TRBJ1-1, with a weak D call TRBD1 (6 bases). This CDR3 has 14 amino acids. V was shortened by 6 bases and J by 4 bases, with 15 bases between the two germline ends. Germline V gene lookup returns CDR1 SGHTA and CDR2 FQGNSA. CDR3 amino acids: CASSLGGGGTEAFF. DNA of the CDR3: TGTGCCAGCAGTTTGGGGGGGGGCGGCACTGAAGCTTTCTTT.

CDR3 in DNA: TGCGCCAGCAGCTTCGTACCACAGAGACCTCCTTATGGCTACACCTTC. It specifies CASSFVPQRPPYGYTF. The chain joins TRBV5-1 to TRBJ1-2, with unresolved D. V lost 2 bases and J lost 5, with 19 bases in between. The CDR3 is made up of 16 amino acids. Germline V lookup: CDR1 SGHRS, CDR2 YFSETQ.

This rearrangement joins TRBV4-1 to TRBJ2-1; the match to TRBD2 covers 8 bases. Germline V CDR1 and CDR2: MGHRA, YSYEKL. The CDR3 contains 18 residues. The ends lost 1 base at V and 2 bases at J; junction bases unmatched: 10. The CDR3 DNA reads as TGCGCCAGCAGCCAAGTCGGGGGAAAGCGGGAGACCTACAATGAGCAGTTCTTC. As protein: CASSQVGGKRETYNEQFF.

This chain joins TRBV5-1 and TRBJ1-1; D not resolved. The CDR3 is 16 amino acids. The V and J ends lost 0 bases and 0 bases respectively, with 12 bases between them. From germline, CDR1 is SGHRS and CDR2 YFSETQ. CDR3 sequence: CASSLGGLGMNTEAFF. Here the CDR3 DNA reads TGCGCCAGCAGCTTGGGAGGTCTGGGTATGAACACTGAAGCTTTCTTT.

This clone was detected only a few times. This chain links TRBV6-5 with TRBJ1-1, with D perhaps matching TRBD1 (6 bases). Per the germline V gene, CDR1 is MNHEY and CDR2 is SVGAGI. The CDR3 contains 13 residues. Trimming pared 7 bases from V and 5 bases from J, leaving 14 bases between. The CDR3 sequence: CASTLEQGTEAFF. For the CDR3, the DNA is TGTGCCAGCACCCTCGAGCAGGGGACTGAAGCTTTCTTT.

The genes are TRBV27 and TRBJ1-1; D not certain. Trimming removed 6 bases from V and 4 bases from J, with 15 bases in between. This CDR3 comprises 14 residues. Germline lookup yields CDR1 MNHEY and CDR2 SMNVEV (reference sequence). The CDR3 sequence: CASSSFREGTEAFF. Here the CDR3 DNA reads TGTGCCAGCAGCTCCTTCCGTGAGGGCACTGAAGCTTTCTTT.

This chain connects TRBV5-4 to TRBJ2-7, with 14 bases lining up with TRBD2. Trimming at V came to 4 bases and at J to 8 bases, leaving 8 bases not matched to a gene. The CDR3 is made up of 15 amino acids. The V gene's germline CDR1 is SGHNT and CDR2 YYREEE (reference sequence). The CDR3 nucleotides are TGTGCCAGCAGCCACGGGACTAGCGGGAGTTTCCAGCAGTACTTC. This sequence encodes CASSHGTSGSFQQYF.

The chain carries TRBV28 and TRBJ2-7; possible D gene TRBD1, 6 bases. This CDR3 spans 15 amino acids. V lost 4 bases, J lost 2 bases, and 15 bases lay in between. From germline, CDR1 is MDHEN and CDR2 SYDVKM. The CDR3 reads CASSSAGAGTYEQYF. CDR3 coding DNA: TGTGCCAGCAGTTCCGCAGGGGCTGGCACCTACGAGCAGTACTTC.

This clone is a singleton in its sample. The chain joins TRBV28 to TRBJ2-7; D is ambiguous. This CDR3 is built from 13 residues. CDR1 is MDHEN and CDR2 is SYDVKM in the germline V gene. Trimming cost V 5 bases and J 2 bases, with 10 bases left between them. The CDR3 here is CASSPWLAYEQYF. As DNA, the CDR3 is TGTGCCAGCAGTCCCTGGCTTGCCTACGAGCAGTACTTC.